The 4 T cell receptor beta chains listed next were all sequenced from one sample in a study of technical replicates of blood from several donors. Profiling relied on immunoSEQ multiplex PCR, and the TCRdb table lists in-frame clones only, not all of them. The sample carries about 74,000 clones, 95% recorded once. The sample comprised T cells isolated from PBMCs. The receptors originated from a human donor in good health.

The chain uses TRBV28 and TRBJ2-2, with 9 bases aligning to TRBD1. Germline CDR1 is MDHEN and CDR2 is SYDVKM. This CDR3 contains 16 residues. With 4 bases clipped from V and 6 bases from J, the junction kept 9 bases outside the gene matches. CDR3 region: CASSSLGTGKAGELFF. The CDR3 DNA reads as TGTGCCAGCAGTTCCTTAGGGACAGGGAAGGCCGGGGAGCTGTTTTTT.

The rearrangement joins TRBV5-1 to TRBJ2-1; 13 bases are a match to TRBD2. This CDR3 contains 15 residues. The V gene end was trimmed by 0 bases and the J gene end by 8 bases; junction bases not matched to a gene: 2. CDR1 and CDR2 (germline): SGHRS, YFSETQ. CDR3 loop: CASSLGLAGGDEQFF. CDR3 coding DNA: TGCGCCAGCAGCTTGGGACTAGCGGGAGGCGATGAGCAGTTCTTC.

The rearrangement uses TRBV30 and TRBJ1-4; D is undetermined. The V gene lost 4 bases and the J gene lost 6 bases, with 9 bases spanning the gap. Germline V gives CDR1 GTSNPN, CDR2 SVGIG (reference sequence). This CDR3 spans 12 amino acids. CDR3 residues: CAWNSYDEKLFF. CDR3 sequence (DNA): TGTGCCTGGAACTCTTACGATGAAAAACTGTTTTTT. The variable domain in full, with the rest retrieved from reference TRBV30 and TRBJ1-4, is SQTIHQWPATLVQPVGSPLSLECTVEGTSNPNLYWYRQAAGRGLQLLFYSVGIGQISSEVPQNLSASRPQDRQFILSSKKLLLSDSGFYLCAWNSYDEKLFFGSGTQLSVL.

This chain links TRBV6-5 with TRBJ2-5, with D hard to call. CDR1 is MNHEY and CDR2 is SVGAGI in the germline V gene. V lost 0 bases and J 4 bases, leaving 9 bases between the germline ends. There are 14 residues in the CDR3. In DNA form, the CDR3 reads TGTGCCAGCAGTTACTCGACGGGTTCAGAGACCCAGTACTTC. Translated: CASSYSTGSETQYF.